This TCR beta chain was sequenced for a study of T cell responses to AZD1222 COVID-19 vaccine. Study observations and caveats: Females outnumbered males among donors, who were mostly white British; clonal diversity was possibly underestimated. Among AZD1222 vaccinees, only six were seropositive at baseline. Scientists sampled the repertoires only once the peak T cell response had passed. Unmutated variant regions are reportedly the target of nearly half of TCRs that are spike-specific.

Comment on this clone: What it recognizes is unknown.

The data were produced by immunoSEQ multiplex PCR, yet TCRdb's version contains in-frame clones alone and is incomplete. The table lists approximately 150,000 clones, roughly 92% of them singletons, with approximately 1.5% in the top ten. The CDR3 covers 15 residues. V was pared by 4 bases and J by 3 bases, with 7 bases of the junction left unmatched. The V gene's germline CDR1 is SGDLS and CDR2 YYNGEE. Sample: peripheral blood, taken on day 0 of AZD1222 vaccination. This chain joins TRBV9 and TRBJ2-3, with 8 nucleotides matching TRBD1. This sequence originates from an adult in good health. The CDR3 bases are TGTGCCAGCAGCCCCGGACAGGGACGGACAGATACGCAGTATTTT. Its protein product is CASSPGQGRTDTQYF. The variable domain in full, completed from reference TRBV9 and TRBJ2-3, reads DSGVTQTPKHLITATGQRVTLRCSPRSGDLSVYWYQQSLDQGLQFLIQYYNGEERAKGNILERFSAQQFPDLHSELNLSSLELGDSALYFCASSPGQGRTDTQYFGPGTRLTVL.